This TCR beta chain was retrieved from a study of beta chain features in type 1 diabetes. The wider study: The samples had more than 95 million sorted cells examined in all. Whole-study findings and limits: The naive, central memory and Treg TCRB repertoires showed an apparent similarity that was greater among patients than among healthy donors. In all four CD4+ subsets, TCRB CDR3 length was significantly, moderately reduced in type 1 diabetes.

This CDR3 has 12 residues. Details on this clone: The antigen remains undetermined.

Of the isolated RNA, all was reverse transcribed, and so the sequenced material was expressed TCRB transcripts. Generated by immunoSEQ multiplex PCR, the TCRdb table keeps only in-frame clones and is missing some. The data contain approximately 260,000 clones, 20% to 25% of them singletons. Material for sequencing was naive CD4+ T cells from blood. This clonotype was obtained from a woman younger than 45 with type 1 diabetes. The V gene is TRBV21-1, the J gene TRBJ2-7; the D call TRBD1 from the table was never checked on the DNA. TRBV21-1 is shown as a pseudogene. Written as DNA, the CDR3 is TGTGCCAGCAGCAAACACAGGGTTGGGCAGTACTTC. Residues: CASSKHRVGQYF.